Below, 20 T cell receptor beta chains from the same sample are listed, as sequenced in a study of T cell responses to AZD1222 COVID-19 vaccine. Only in-frame clones appear in the TCRdb table, and some are missing; sequencing was by immunoSEQ multiplex PCR. The sample holds under 200,000 clones, about 90% seen once. Sequences were derived from peripheral blood, sampled on day 0 of AZD1222 vaccination. The receptors originated from an adult in good health.

This rearrangement joins TRBV6-2 or TRBV6-3 to TRBJ2-1; 7 bases align to TRBD2. Looked up from germline, CDR1 is MNHEY and CDR2 is SVGEGT. The CDR3 extends over 14 amino acids. J was trimmed by 6 bases and V by 4 bases; bases with no gene match: 6. The CDR3 coding sequence is TGTGCCAGCAGTTCGGGACTAATTCCCAATGAGCAGTTCTTC. This sequence encodes CASSSGLIPNEQFF.

The chain recombines TRBV4-3 with TRBJ2-7; D is unresolved. This CDR3 comprises 13 residues. Germline V gene sequence: CDR1 LGHNA, CDR2 YSLEER. The germline V and J ends were trimmed by 0 bases and 7 bases, with 10 bases remaining between them. The CDR3 bases are TGCGCCAGCAGCCAAGATTCTTGGGAAGAGCAGTACTTC. Amino acid sequence: CASSQDSWEEQYF.

The CDR3 loop is CASKGMNTEAFF. The CDR3 nucleotides read TGTGCCAGCAAGGGGATGAACACTGAAGCTTTCTTT. V and J are TRBV9 and TRBJ1-1; tentatively, D is TRBD1 (5 bases). V was shortened by 6 bases and J by 0 bases, with 6 bases between the two germline ends. Per germline, CDR1 SGDLS and CDR2 YYNGEE. The CDR3 is 12 amino acids.

The V and J genes are TRBV7-2 and TRBJ1-6; possibly TRBD1 for D (5 bases). The germline CDR1 and CDR2 sequences are SGHTA and FQGNSA. CDR3 length: 13 amino acids. The V end was cut by 4 bases, the J end by 7 bases, with 8 bases between. This CDR3 reads CASSSGTNSPLHF. In nucleotides, the CDR3 is TGTGCCAGCAGCTCCGGGACCAATTCACCCCTCCACTTT.

The chain uses TRBV5-4 and TRBJ1-2; 7 bases line up with TRBD1. The CDR3 is 13 residues long. Germline V gene sequence: CDR1 SGHNT, CDR2 YYREEE (reference sequence). Trimming cost V 7 bases and J 0 bases; bases outside gene matches: 3. Written as DNA, the CDR3 is TGTGCCAGCGGGGACAGAACTAACTATGGCTACACCTTC. Protein: CASGDRTNYGYTF.

This chain joins TRBV7-2 and TRBJ2-7, with TRBD2 as a possible D gene (5 bases). The CDR3 has 14 amino acids. The V end lost 2 bases, the J end lost 4 bases, and 12 bases lay between the germline ends. Looked up from germline, CDR1 is SGHTA and CDR2 is FQGNSA. The CDR3 bases are TGTGCCAGCAGCTTATCGGGCCGGGGTTACGAGCAGTACTTC. Protein sequence: CASSLSGRGYEQYF.

J is TRBJ2-1 and V is TRBV6-2 or TRBV6-3; D gene unclear. This CDR3 has 12 residues. Trimming took 6 bases from V and 7 from J, leaving 10 bases between them. From germline, CDR1 is MNHEY and CDR2 SVGEGT. The CDR3 coding sequence is TGTGCCAGCAGCGCCGGCTGGAATGAGCAGTTCTTC. This gives the protein CASSAGWNEQFF.

The genes are TRBV5-1 and TRBJ1-4, with D perhaps TRBD1 (5 bases). The germline V gene encodes CDR1 SGHRS and CDR2 YFSETQ. The CDR3 has 14 residues. Trimming stripped 4 bases from V and 1 base from J, with 8 bases between. Written as DNA, the CDR3 is TGCGCCAGCAGCCGGGACGGAACTAATGAAAAACTGTTTTTT. This codes for CASSRDGTNEKLFF. Full variable domain (missing parts from reference TRBV5-1 and TRBJ1-4): KAGVTQTPRYLIKTRGQQVTLSCSPISGHRSVSWYQQTPGQGLQFLFEYFSETQRNKGNFPGRFSGRQFSNSRSEMNVSTLELGDSALYLCASSRDGTNEKLFFGSGTQLSVL.

The rearrangement uses TRBV5-1 and TRBJ1-2; 8 positions match TRBD1. The CDR3 contains 15 residues. Trimming took 4 bases from V and 3 from J; bases not matched to a gene: 8. CDR1 and CDR2 from the germline V gene are SGHRS and YFSETQ. CDR3 coding DNA: TGCGCCAGCAGCCCGCGACAGGGGTATGACTATGGCTACACCTTC. This gives the protein CASSPRQGYDYGYTF.

Comment on this clone: Other nucleotide sequences from this sample produce the same CDR3. The rearrangement joins TRBV9 to TRBJ1-5; tentative D call: TRBD1 (5 bases). V was pared by 0 bases and J by 4 bases, with 8 bases between. This CDR3 spans 14 amino acids. The germline gives CDR1 SGDLS, CDR2 YYNGEE. The CDR3 loop is CASSVEAGNQPQHF. The CDR3 DNA sequence: TGTGCCAGCAGCGTAGAGGCAGGGAATCAGCCCCAGCATTTT. The whole variable domain, filled in from reference TRBV9 and TRBJ1-5, reads DSGVTQTPKHLITATGQRVTLRCSPRSGDLSVYWYQQSLDQGLQFLIQYYNGEERAKGNILERFSAQQFPDLHSELNLSSLELGDSALYFCASSVEAGNQPQHFGDGTRLSIL.

The rearrangement joins TRBV5-6 to TRBJ2-2; D not certain. Germline V gene data show CDR1 as SGHDT and CDR2 as YYEEEE. The germline V and J ends were trimmed by 2 bases and 6 bases, with 5 bases remaining between them. This CDR3 has 12 residues. CDR3 residues: CASSFQPGELFF. As DNA, the CDR3 is TGTGCCAGCAGCTTCCAGCCCGGGGAGCTGTTTTTT.

This chain links TRBV9 with TRBJ1-2; D not certain. V lost 2 bases, J lost 4 bases, and 6 bases lay in between. Germline CDR1 is SGDLS and CDR2 is YYNGEE. This CDR3 region has 12 residues. The CDR3 loop reads CASSVAGYGYTF. CDR3 nucleotides: TGTGCCAGCAGCGTTGCCGGCTATGGCTACACCTTC.

This clone was detected a few times. V gene TRBV6-2 or TRBV6-3 combines with J gene TRBJ2-6; unclear D gene. V gave up 2 bases and J gave up 0 bases, with 2 bases separating them. Germline CDR1 reads MNHEY; CDR2 reads SVGEGT. This CDR3 comprises 14 residues. DNA for the CDR3: TGTGCCAGCAGTTACAGCTCTGGGGCCAACGTCCTGACTTTC. Translation: CASSYSSGANVLTF.

This clone has just one count. The genes are TRBV7-8 and TRBJ1-2; 7 bases are shared with TRBD1. CDR3 length: 19 amino acids. J lost 4 bases, V lost 5 bases, and 22 bases had no gene match. Germline CDR1 SGHVS, CDR2 FQNEAQ. Written as DNA, the CDR3 is TGTGCCAGCAGCGCCACTCACTTGTCGGGGAGGGGGCGGGGCTATGGCTACACCTTC. Translation: CASSATHLSGRGRGYGYTF. Variable domain in full (rest from reference TRBV7-8 and TRBJ1-2): GAGVSQSPRYKVAKRGQDVALRCDPISGHVSLFWYQQALGQGPEFLTYFQNEAQLDKSGLPSDRFFAERPEGSVSTLKIQRTQQEDSAVYLCASSATHLSGRGRGYGYTFGSGTRLTVV.

The chain has TRBV9 and TRBJ1-6; D gene ambiguous. The germline V gene encodes CDR1 SGDLS and CDR2 YYNGEE. The CDR3 is 12 amino acids. V lost 3 bases to trimming and J lost 8 bases, with 6 bases between them. DNA for the CDR3: TGTGCCAGCAGCGGGTCCCATTCACCCCTCCACTTT. It is translated as CASSGSHSPLHF.

The chain uses TRBV7-7 and TRBJ1-1; 7 nucleotides agree with TRBD1. In germline, CDR1 is SSHAT, CDR2 FNYEAQ (reference sequence). The CDR3 is 13 amino acids. V was pared by 3 bases and J by 5 bases, with 3 bases of the junction left unmatched. The CDR3 coding sequence is TGTGCCAGCAGCTTCGACAGGGAGACTGAAGCTTTCTTT. It is translated as CASSFDRETEAFF.

The rearrangement links TRBV19 to TRBJ1-4; weak D call: TRBD1 (6 bases). The length of the CDR3 is 14 residues. Germline V gives CDR1 LNHDA, CDR2 SQIVND (reference sequence). V was shortened by 5 bases and J by 15 bases, with 22 bases between the two germline ends. CDR3 residues: CASSAQTDSLAVFF. CDR3 nucleotides: TGTGCCAGTAGTGCCCAAACGGACAGCCTCGCGGTGTTTTTT. Full variable domain (remainder filled in from reference TRBV19 and TRBJ1-4): DGGITQSPKYLFRKEGQNVTLSCEQNLNHDAMYWYRQDPGQGLRLIYYSQIVNDFQKGDIAEGYSVSREKKESFPLTVTSAQKNPTAFYLCASSAQTDSLAVFFGSGTQLSVL.

This chain uses TRBV9 with TRBJ2-2, with D maybe TRBD2 (6 bases). CDR1 SGDLS and CDR2 YYNGEE come from the germline V gene. V lost 3 bases to trimming and J lost 4 bases, with 16 bases between them. The CDR3 has 16 residues. CDR3 nucleotide sequence: TGTGCCAGCAGCGCCCTTCTGGGAGGCGGCACCGGGGAGCTGTTTTTT. Its protein product is CASSALLGGGTGELFF.

The chain employs TRBV28 and TRBJ2-3; TRBD2 matches 7 bases. The CDR3 loop spans 18 amino acids. The V and J ends lost 1 base and 0 bases, in that order; junction bases with no gene match: 10. CDR1 is MDHEN, CDR2 SYDVKM, per germline. The CDR3 DNA is TGTGCCAGCAGTTTATACCAGCGGGGAAAAGCTAGCACAGATACGCAGTATTTT. It is translated as CASSLYQRGKASTDTQYF.

CDR3 amino acids: CASSSIMNTEAFF. Written as DNA, the CDR3 is TGTGCCAGCAGTTCGATAATGAACACTGAAGCTTTCTTT. The V gene is TRBV6-2 or TRBV6-3, the J gene TRBJ1-1; D is uncertain. The V gene lost 4 bases and the J gene lost 0 bases, with 6 bases spanning the gap. Germline V lookup: CDR1 MNHEY, CDR2 SVGEGT. This CDR3 spans 13 amino acids.